Presented here are 27 T cell receptor beta chains from one specimen sequenced in a study of human T cells and chemical hapten exposure. Described time point: patch test 3, about 24 weeks after DPC sensitization. Treatment defined: therapeutic diphenylcyclopropenone sensitization with weekly scalp DPC. TCRdb called the RACE reads again in MiXCR, with one record for every CDR3 protein. The table has tens of thousands of distinct CDR3 sequences, around 13% seen once. The sample consisted of whole blood, taken in connection with sensitization to the hapten diphenylcyclopropenone (DPC). The receptors stem from a woman aged 50 to 65 with alopecia areata. Some clones in this sample may be carry-over from other donors' samples.

Concerning this clonotype itself: A read error may account for a junction end that differs from germline. The J gene is TRBJ2-1, the V gene TRBV20-1; D gene uncertain. Germline CDR1 is DFQATT and CDR2 is SNEGSKA (reference sequence). This CDR3 is 13 amino acids long. The CDR3 spells CSARSPSYKEQFF. The CDR3, as DNA: TGCAGTGCCCGGAGCCCCTCCTACAAAGAGCAGTTCTTC.

This clonotype has a count of ten or more. The rearrangement joins TRBV11-2 to TRBJ2-5; possible D gene TRBD1, 5 bases. V was clipped by 5 bases and J by 2 bases, with 15 bases between them. Germline V gene data show CDR1 as SGHAT and CDR2 as FQNNGV. There are 15 residues in the CDR3. The CDR3 nucleotides are TGTGCCAGCAGCCCACAAGGATGGACACAAGAGACCCAGTACTTC. Residues: CASSPQGWTQETQYF.

The chain is built from TRBV3-1 and TRBJ1-1, with D possibly matching TRBD1 (6 bases). The germline V and J ends were trimmed by 5 bases and 11 bases, with 12 bases remaining between them. Germline-derived CDR1 and CDR2 are LGHDT and YNNKEL (reference sequence). CDR3 length: 11 amino acids. CDR3 in amino acids: CASSAQGWAFF. CDR3 bases: TGTGCCAGCAGCGCCCAGGGGTGGGCTTTCTTT.

In this sample, this clonotype turned up a few times. The chain has TRBV29-1 and TRBJ2-1, with 8 nucleotides matching TRBD1. Germline CDR1 SQVTM, CDR2 ANQGSEA. CDR3 size: 15 residues. V shed 4 bases, J shed 3 bases, and the junction held 8 bases outside the gene matches. The CDR3 spells CSVVRRDRSYNEQFF. CDR3 nucleotide sequence: TGCAGCGTTGTACGGCGGGACAGGAGCTACAATGAGCAGTTCTTC.

Ten or more counts support this clonotype. CDR3 region: CASSSQGIIYTF. As DNA, the CDR3 is TGTGCCAGCAGTTCCCAGGGAATAATTTACACCTTC. V and J are TRBV25-1 and TRBJ1-2; possibly TRBD1 for D (5 bases). Germline lookup yields CDR1 MGHDK and CDR2 SYGVNS. Deletions cut 5 bases from V and 11 bases from J, with 15 bases between. This CDR3 spans 12 amino acids.

This clonotype was recorded at least ten times. This chain's CDR3 is CSVEVRLAITYNEQFF. CDR3 in DNA: TGCAGCGTTGAAGTACGGCTAGCGATTACCTACAATGAGCAGTTCTTC. The chain has TRBV29-1 and TRBJ2-1, with D tentatively TRBD2 (6 bases). From germline, CDR1 is SQVTM and CDR2 ANQGSEA. Trimming took off 1 base at V and 2 bases at J, with 15 bases between the two ends. The CDR3 length is 16 residues.

The J gene is TRBJ1-4, the V gene TRBV5-5; a weak D match, TRBD1 (6 bases). Germline V gene data show CDR1 as SGHKS and CDR2 as YYEKEE (reference sequence). V gave up 4 bases and J gave up 6 bases, with 10 bases separating them. The CDR3 is 13 residues long. CDR3 DNA sequence: TGTGCCAGCAGCCGGGCAGGGGATGAAAAACTGTTTTTT. Amino acid sequence: CASSRAGDEKLFF.

This clonotype has just a few counts. The chain joins TRBV29-1 to TRBJ1-1; the D gene is possibly TRBD1 (6 bases). Germline V lookup: CDR1 SQVTM, CDR2 ANQGSEA. The V end lost 1 base, the J end lost 1 base, and 16 bases lay between the germline ends. The CDR3 is 16 residues long. In nucleotides, the CDR3 is TGCAGCGTTGAAGGGGGGCCCGGGAGAACGAACACTGAAGCTTTCTTT. It encodes CSVEGGPGRTNTEAFF. Drawing the rest from reference TRBV29-1 and TRBJ1-1, the complete variable domain is SAVISQKPSRDICQRGTSLTIQCQVDSQVTMMFWYRQQPGQSLTLIATANQGSEATYESGFVIDKFPISRPNLTFSTLTVSNMSPEDSSIYLCSVEGGPGRTNTEAFFGQGTRLTVV.

The chain is built from TRBV7-9 and TRBJ2-7; TRBD2 aligns across 12 bases. The J segment lost 6 bases and the V segment lost 5 bases, leaving 8 bases of the junction unmatched. The CDR3 contains 15 residues. Per the germline V gene, CDR1 is SEHNR and CDR2 is FQNEAQ (reference sequence). The CDR3 is CASSGLAGTYSEQYF. Written as DNA, the CDR3 is TGTGCCAGCAGCGGACTAGCGGGAACGTACTCCGAGCAGTACTTC.

Many counts were recorded for this clonotype. The chain employs TRBV7-8 and TRBJ2-7; 14 bases align to TRBD2. The CDR3 runs 16 residues. Losses at the gene ends were 3 bases for V and 2 bases for J; bases not matched to a gene: 3. Germline loops: CDR1 SGHVS, CDR2 FQNEAQ. The CDR3 here is CASSFRLAGGPYEQYF. The CDR3 coding sequence is TGTGCCAGCAGCTTCCGACTAGCGGGAGGGCCCTACGAGCAGTACTTC.

In its sample, this clonotype was seen a few times. The chain links TRBV7-9 to TRBJ1-2; D gene ambiguous. V lost 7 bases to trimming and J lost 6 bases, with 12 bases between them. The CDR3 runs to 12 residues. Germline V gene sequence: CDR1 SEHNR, CDR2 FQNEAQ (reference sequence). CDR3 residues: CASNWGGHGYTF. The CDR3 DNA reads TGTGCCAGCAATTGGGGAGGGCATGGCTACACCTTC.

The gene calls are TRBV5-1 and TRBJ2-1, with 11 bases matching TRBD2. This CDR3 comprises 16 residues. Germline CDR1 reads SGHRS; CDR2 reads YFSETQ. After removal of 1 base from V and 0 bases from J, the junction contained 0 bases not matched to a gene. This CDR3 reads CASSLTSGSSYNEQFF. CDR3 nucleotide sequence: TGCGCCAGCAGCTTGACTAGCGGGAGCTCCTACAATGAGCAGTTCTTC.

This clonotype was detected many times. The chain has TRBV20-1 and TRBJ2-3; TRBD2 aligns across 11 bases. The trim removed 1 base at V and 3 bases at J, leaving 9 bases unmatched. CDR1 and CDR2 from the germline V gene are DFQATT and SNEGSKA (reference sequence). The CDR3 is 17 amino acids. Written as DNA, the CDR3 is TGCAGTGCTAGAGGCTATACTAGCGGGAGTACGACAGATACGCAGTATTTT. Protein sequence: CSARGYTSGSTTDTQYF.

Notes on this clonotype: A much larger clone lies a single base off, so this may be a read error. The CDR3 region has the DNA TGCAGTGCTTCACCCCTCTCCGGGAGGAAAGATACGCAGTATTTT. Protein sequence: CSASPLSGRKDTQYF. This sequence joins TRBV20-1 and TRBJ2-3, with 7 bases matching TRBD2. The CDR3 is 15 amino acids. Germline values: CDR1 DFQATT, CDR2 SNEGSKA (reference sequence). V shed 5 bases and J 5 bases; nucleotides not matched to a gene: 13.

Points on this clonotype: The CDR3 does not end in the conserved phenylalanine or tryptophan, so this is likely a read error. The chain carries TRBV27 and TRBJ1-2, with a tentative D call TRBD1 (6 bases). CDR1 and CDR2 from the germline V gene are MNHEY and SMNVEV (reference sequence). The CDR3 has 13 residues. V was cut by 3 bases and J by 4 bases, with 9 bases left in between. In DNA form, the CDR3 reads TGTGCCAGCAGTTTCGACAGGACCTATGGCTACACCTCC. This translates into CASSFDRTYGYTS.

This clonotype was observed a few times. The chain joins TRBV6-2 or TRBV6-3 to TRBJ2-5; no reliable D call. This CDR3 region has 11 residues. CDR1 and CDR2 from the germline V gene are MNHEY and SVGEGT. The ends were cut back, 3 bases at V and 4 bases at J, with 3 bases in the middle. The CDR3 DNA sequence: TGTGCCAGCAGTTATACAGAGACCCAGTACTTC. It yields the protein CASSYTETQYF.

The table lists this clonotype with a count of one. A clone one base away is much larger, so this may be a read error. The gene calls are TRBV20-1 and TRBJ2-1, with D perhaps TRBD1 (5 bases). The CDR3 is 15 residues long. V lost 5 bases, J lost 1 base, and 15 bases lay in between. Germline V lookup: CDR1 DFQATT, CDR2 SNEGSKA (reference sequence). The CDR3 DNA reads as TGCAGTGCTGGGGAACCCAGGGTTTCCTACAATGAGCAGTTCTTC. Amino acid sequence: CSAGEPRVSYNEQFF.

V and J are TRBV11-3 and TRBJ2-3; D not resolved. CDR1 SGHNT and CDR2 YENEEA come from the germline V gene. The CDR3 consists of 13 residues. Trimming cost V 3 bases and J 11 bases, with 15 bases left between them. DNA for the CDR3: TGTGCCAGCAGCTTGGAAAGGGTGGGAATGCAGTATTTT. Its translation is CASSLERVGMQYF.

This chain links TRBV11-2 with TRBJ2-5; 8 nucleotides align to TRBD2. Trimming cost V 5 bases and J 5 bases; bases outside gene matches: 7. CDR3 size: 14 residues. Germline-derived CDR1 and CDR2 are SGHAT and FQNNGV. Here the CDR3 DNA reads TGTGCCAGCAGCCCATCGACTAGCGCGGAGACCCAGTACTTC. Translating it yields CASSPSTSAETQYF.

Many counts were recorded for this clonotype. This rearrangement joins TRBV7-2 to TRBJ2-1; possibly TRBD1 for D (5 bases). CDR3 length equals 12 residues. CDR1 and CDR2 from the germline V gene are SGHTA and FQGNSA. V was trimmed by 2 bases and J by 9 bases, leaving 8 bases between them. The CDR3 DNA is TGTGCCAGCAGCTTATCTAGGGGTGAGCAGTTCTTC. It translates to CASSLSRGEQFF.

The genes are TRBV12-3 or TRBV12-4 and TRBJ2-5; 14 bases agree with TRBD2. The CDR3 is 16 residues long. The V and J ends lost 8 bases and 2 bases, in that order; junction bases with no gene match: 7. CDR3 sequence: CASGPGLAGVQETQYF. CDR3 DNA: TGTGCCAGCGGACCGGGACTAGCGGGAGTTCAAGAGACCCAGTACTTC.

The CDR3 region is CASSGSGTRAYEQYF. DNA for the CDR3: TGTGCCAGCAGTGGATCCGGGACCCGGGCATACGAGCAGTACTTC. The V and J genes are TRBV2 and TRBJ2-7; D is tentatively TRBD1 or TRBD2 (5 bases each). The CDR3 is 15 amino acids. The V and J ends lost 4 bases and 4 bases respectively, with 17 bases between them. CDR1 and CDR2 (germline): SNHLY, FYNNEI.

This clonotype was counted many times. The chain has TRBV29-1 and TRBJ1-1; D is unclear. The germline V gene has CDR1 SQVTM and CDR2 ANQGSEA. CDR3 size: 12 residues. V was clipped by 4 bases and J by 1 base, with 7 bases between them. The chain's CDR3 is CSVGTGNTEAFF. In DNA, the CDR3 is TGCAGCGTTGGGACCGGGAACACTGAAGCTTTCTTT.

This clonotype appeared many times. The genes are TRBV28 and TRBJ1-2; D gene uncertain. V was pared by 2 bases and J by 5 bases, with 12 bases between. CDR1 is MDHEN and CDR2 is SYDVKM in the germline V gene. The CDR3 sequence is 14 residues long. The CDR3 bases are TGTGCCAGCAGTTTAGTAGTTGGGAGTTATGGCTACACCTTC. Its translation is CASSLVVGSYGYTF.

This clonotype was detected many times. DNA of the CDR3: TGTGCCAGCAGCCTGGGGCGACAGGGATACACCGGGGAGCTGTTTTTT. The encoded protein is CASSLGRQGYTGELFF. The rearrangement links TRBV7-9 to TRBJ2-2, with 7 bases lining up with TRBD1. This CDR3 is built from 16 residues. The V and J ends lost 5 bases and 3 bases, in that order; junction bases with no gene match: 9. Germline V gene lookup returns CDR1 SEHNR and CDR2 FQNEAQ (reference sequence).

This clonotype was recorded a few times. The chain combines TRBV19 with TRBJ2-2; 12 positions match TRBD2. The CDR3 contains 16 residues. V lost 3 bases to trimming and J lost 8 bases; unmatched junction nucleotides: 7. CDR1 is LNHDA and CDR2 is SQIVND in the germline V gene (reference sequence). The CDR3 DNA reads as TGTGCCAGTAGTATCGGACTAGCGGGAATTACTGGGGAGCTGTTTTTT. Residues: CASSIGLAGITGELFF. Supplemented by reference TRBV19 and TRBJ2-2, the full variable domain reads DGGITQSPKYLFRKEGQNVTLSCEQNLNHDAMYWYRQDPGQGLRLIYYSQIVNDFQKGDIAEGYSVSREKKESFPLTVTSAQKNPTAFYLCASSIGLAGITGELFFGEGSRLTVL.

This chain links TRBV5-4 with TRBJ2-1, with TRBD1 matching 8 bases. Germline V gene lookup returns CDR1 SGHNT and CDR2 YYREEE (reference sequence). V trimming: 3 bases; J trimming: 4 bases; junction bases outside the gene matches: 3. The CDR3 runs 14 residues. The CDR3, as DNA: TGTGCCAGCAGCTGGACAGGGCTATACAATGAGCAGTTCTTC. Protein sequence: CASSWTGLYNEQFF.